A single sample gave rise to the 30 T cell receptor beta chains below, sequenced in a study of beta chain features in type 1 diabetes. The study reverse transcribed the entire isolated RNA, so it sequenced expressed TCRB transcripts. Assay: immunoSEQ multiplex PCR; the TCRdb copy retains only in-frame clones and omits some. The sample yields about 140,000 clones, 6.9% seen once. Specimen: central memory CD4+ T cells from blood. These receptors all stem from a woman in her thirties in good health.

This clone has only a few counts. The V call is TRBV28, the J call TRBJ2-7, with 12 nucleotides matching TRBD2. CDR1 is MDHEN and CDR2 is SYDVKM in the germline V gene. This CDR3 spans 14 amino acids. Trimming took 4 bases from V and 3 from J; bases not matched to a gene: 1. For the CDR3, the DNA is TGTGCCAGCAGTTCTAGCGGGAGGGGCTACGAGCAGTACTTC. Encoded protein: CASSSSGRGYEQYF.

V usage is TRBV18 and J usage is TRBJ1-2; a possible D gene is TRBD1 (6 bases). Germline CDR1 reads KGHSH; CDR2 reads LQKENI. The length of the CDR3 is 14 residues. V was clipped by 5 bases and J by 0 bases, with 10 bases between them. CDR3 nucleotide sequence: TGTGCCAGCTCAGACAGGCGCTCTAACTATGGCTACACCTTC. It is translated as CASSDRRSNYGYTF.

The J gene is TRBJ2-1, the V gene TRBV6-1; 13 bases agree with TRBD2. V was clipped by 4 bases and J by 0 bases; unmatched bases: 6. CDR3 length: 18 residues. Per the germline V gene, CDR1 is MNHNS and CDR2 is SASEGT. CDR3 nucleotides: TGTGCCAGCAGTGGGGGACTAGCGGGGTTGAGCTCCTACAATGAGCAGTTCTTC. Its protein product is CASSGGLAGLSSYNEQFF.

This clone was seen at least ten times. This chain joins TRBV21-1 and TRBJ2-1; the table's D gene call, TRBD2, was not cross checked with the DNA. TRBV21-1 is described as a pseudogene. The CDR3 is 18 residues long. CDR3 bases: TGTGCCAGCAGCAAAGCAGGGACTAGCGGGAGAGACTACAATGAGCAGTTCTTC. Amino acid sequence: CASSKAGTSGRDYNEQFF.

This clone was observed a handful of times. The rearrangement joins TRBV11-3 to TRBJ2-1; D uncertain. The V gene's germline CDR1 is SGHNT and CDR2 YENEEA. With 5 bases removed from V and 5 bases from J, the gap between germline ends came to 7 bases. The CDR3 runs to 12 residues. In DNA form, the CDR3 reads TGTGCCAGCAGCGGGCCCAACAATGAGCAGTTCTTC. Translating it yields CASSGPNNEQFF.

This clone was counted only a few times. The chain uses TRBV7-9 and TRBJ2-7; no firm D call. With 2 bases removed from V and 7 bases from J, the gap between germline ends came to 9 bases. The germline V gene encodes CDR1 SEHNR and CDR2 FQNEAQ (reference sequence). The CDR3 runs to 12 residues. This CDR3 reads CASSLFLGEQYF. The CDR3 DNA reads TGTGCCAGCAGCTTATTTCTAGGAGAGCAGTACTTC.

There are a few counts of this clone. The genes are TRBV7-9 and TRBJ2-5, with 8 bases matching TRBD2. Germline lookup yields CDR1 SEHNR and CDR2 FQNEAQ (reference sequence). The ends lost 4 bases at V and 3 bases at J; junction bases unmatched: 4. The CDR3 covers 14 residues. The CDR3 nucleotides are TGTGCCAGCAGCTCCATTAGCGGGAAAGAGACCCAGTACTTC. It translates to CASSSISGKETQYF.

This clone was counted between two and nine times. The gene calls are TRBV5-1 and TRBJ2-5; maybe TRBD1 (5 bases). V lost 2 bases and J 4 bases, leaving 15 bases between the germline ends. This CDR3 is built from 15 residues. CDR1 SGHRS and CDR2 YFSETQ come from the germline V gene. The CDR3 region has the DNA TGCGCCAGCAGCTTCAATGGACAAAGGGGAGAGACCCAGTACTTC. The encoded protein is CASSFNGQRGETQYF.

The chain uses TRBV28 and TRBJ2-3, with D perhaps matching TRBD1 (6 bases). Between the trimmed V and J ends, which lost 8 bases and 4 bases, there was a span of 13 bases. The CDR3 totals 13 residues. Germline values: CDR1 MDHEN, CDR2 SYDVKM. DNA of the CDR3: TGTGCCAGCTCACGTGAGGGGGCAGATACGCAGTATTTT. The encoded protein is CASSREGADTQYF.

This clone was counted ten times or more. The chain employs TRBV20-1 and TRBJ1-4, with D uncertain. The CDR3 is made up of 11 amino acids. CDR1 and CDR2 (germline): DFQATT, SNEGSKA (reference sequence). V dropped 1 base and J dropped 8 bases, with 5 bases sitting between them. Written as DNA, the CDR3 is TGCAGTGCTAGAGTGGGCGAAAAACTGTTTTTT. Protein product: CSARVGEKLFF.

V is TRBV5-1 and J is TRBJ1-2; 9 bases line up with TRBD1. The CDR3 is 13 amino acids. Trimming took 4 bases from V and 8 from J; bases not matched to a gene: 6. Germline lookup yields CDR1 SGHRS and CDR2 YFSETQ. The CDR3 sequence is CASSADRGLGYTF. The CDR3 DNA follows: TGCGCCAGCAGCGCGGACAGGGGTCTCGGCTACACCTTC. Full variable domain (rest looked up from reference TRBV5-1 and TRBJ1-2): KAGVTQTPRYLIKTRGQQVTLSCSPISGHRSVSWYQQTPGQGLQFLFEYFSETQRNKGNFPGRFSGRQFSNSRSEMNVSTLELGDSALYLCASSADRGLGYTFGSGTRLTVV.

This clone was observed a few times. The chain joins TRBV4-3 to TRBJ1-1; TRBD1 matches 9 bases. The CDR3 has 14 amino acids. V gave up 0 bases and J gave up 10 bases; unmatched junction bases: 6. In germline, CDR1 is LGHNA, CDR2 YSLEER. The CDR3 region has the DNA TGCGCCAGCAGCCAAGAAGCCGTGGGACAGGGAGCTTTCTTT. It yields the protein CASSQEAVGQGAFF.

The DNA for the CDR3 is TGCGCCAGCAGCCAAGCTCAGGGTCGGGCCTACACCTTC. Translated, it gives CASSQAQGRAYTF. The chain recombines TRBV4-3 with TRBJ1-2; tentatively, D is TRBD1 (5 bases). CDR3 length: 13 amino acids. The germline V gene has CDR1 LGHNA and CDR2 YSLEER. V lost 1 base and J lost 10, with 13 bases in between.

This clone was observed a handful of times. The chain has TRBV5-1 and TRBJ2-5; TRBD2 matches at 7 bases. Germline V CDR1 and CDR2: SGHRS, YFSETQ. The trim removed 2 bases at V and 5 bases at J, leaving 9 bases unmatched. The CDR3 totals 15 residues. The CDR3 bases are TGCGCCAGCAGCTTAGGGACCCGGCGGGGGGAGACCCAGTACTTC. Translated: CASSLGTRRGETQYF.

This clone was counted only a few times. The CDR3 is CASSPTGNSNQPQHF. In nucleotides, the CDR3 is TGTGCCAGCTCACCCACAGGGAATAGCAATCAGCCCCAGCATTTT. This chain connects TRBV18 to TRBJ1-5; D perhaps matches TRBD1 (6 bases). Germline CDR1 reads KGHSH; CDR2 reads LQKENI. V was clipped by 3 bases and J by 0 bases, with 9 bases between them. This CDR3 is 15 amino acids long.

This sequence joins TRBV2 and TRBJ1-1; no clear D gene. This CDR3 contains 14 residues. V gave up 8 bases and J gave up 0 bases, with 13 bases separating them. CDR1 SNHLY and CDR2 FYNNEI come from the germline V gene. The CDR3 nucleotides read TGTGCCAGCGGCCGATCGGGATTGAACACTGAAGCTTTCTTT. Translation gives CASGRSGLNTEAFF.

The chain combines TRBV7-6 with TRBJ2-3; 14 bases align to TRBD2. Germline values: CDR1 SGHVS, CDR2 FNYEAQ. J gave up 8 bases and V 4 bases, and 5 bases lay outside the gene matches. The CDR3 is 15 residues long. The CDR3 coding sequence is TGTGCCAGCAGCTCGACTAGCGGGAGGGAGGTTACGCAGTATTTT. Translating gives CASSSTSGREVTQYF. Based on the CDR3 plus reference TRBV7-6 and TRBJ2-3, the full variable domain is GAGVSQSPRYKVTKRGQDVALRCDPISGHVSLYWYRQALGQGPEFLTYFNYEAQQDKSGLPNDRFSAERPEGSISTLTIQRTEQRDSAMYRCASSSTSGREVTQYFGPGTRLTVL.

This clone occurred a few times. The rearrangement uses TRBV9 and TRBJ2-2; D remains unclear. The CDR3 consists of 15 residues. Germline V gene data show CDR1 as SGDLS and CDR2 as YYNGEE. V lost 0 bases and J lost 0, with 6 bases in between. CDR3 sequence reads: CASSVGQTNTGELFF. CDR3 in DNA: TGTGCCAGCAGCGTAGGTCAGACGAACACCGGGGAGCTGTTTTTT.

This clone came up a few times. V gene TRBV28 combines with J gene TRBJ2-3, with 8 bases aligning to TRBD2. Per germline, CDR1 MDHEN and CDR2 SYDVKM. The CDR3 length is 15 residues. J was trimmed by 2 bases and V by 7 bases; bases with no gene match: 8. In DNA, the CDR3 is TGTGCCAGCACCTCGGGGGGGGCAACCACAGATACGCAGTATTTT. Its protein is CASTSGGATTDTQYF.

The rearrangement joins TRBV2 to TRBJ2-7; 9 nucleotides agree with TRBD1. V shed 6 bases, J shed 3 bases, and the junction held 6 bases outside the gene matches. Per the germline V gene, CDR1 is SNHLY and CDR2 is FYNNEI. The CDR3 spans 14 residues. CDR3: CASSPGTGIYEQYF. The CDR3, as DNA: TGTGCCAGCAGCCCCGGGACAGGGATCTACGAGCAGTACTTC.

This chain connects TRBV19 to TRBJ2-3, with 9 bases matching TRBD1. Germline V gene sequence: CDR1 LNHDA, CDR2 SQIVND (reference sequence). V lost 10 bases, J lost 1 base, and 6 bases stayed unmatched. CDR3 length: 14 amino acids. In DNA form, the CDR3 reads TGTGCCACCGGGAGGACAGGGGGCACAGATACGCAGTATTTT. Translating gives CATGRTGGTDTQYF.

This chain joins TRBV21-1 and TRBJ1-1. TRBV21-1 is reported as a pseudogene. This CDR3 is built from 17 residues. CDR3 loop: CASSKVSCPGEGTEAFF. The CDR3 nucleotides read TGTGCCAGCAGCAAAGTAAGTTGTCCGGGAGAGGGGACTGAAGCTTTCTTT.

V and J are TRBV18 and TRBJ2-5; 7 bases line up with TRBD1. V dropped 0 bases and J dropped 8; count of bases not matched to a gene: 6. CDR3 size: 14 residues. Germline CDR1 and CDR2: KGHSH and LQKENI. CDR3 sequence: CASSPPGTDRTQYF. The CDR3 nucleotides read TGTGCCAGCTCACCACCCGGGACAGACCGAACCCAGTACTTC. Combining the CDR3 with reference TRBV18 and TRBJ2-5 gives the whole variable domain NAGVMQNPRHLVRRRGQEARLRCSPMKGHSHVYWYRQLPEEGLKFMVYLQKENIIDESGMPKERFSAEFPKEGPSILRIQQVVRGDSAAYFCASSPPGTDRTQYFGPGTRLLVL.

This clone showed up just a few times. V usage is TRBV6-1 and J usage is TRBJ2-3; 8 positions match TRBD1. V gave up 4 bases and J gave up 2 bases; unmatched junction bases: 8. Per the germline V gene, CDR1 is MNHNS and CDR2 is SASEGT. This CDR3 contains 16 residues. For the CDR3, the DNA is TGTGCCAGCAGTGGGAGACAGGGGACCATCACAGATACGCAGTATTTT. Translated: CASSGRQGTITDTQYF.

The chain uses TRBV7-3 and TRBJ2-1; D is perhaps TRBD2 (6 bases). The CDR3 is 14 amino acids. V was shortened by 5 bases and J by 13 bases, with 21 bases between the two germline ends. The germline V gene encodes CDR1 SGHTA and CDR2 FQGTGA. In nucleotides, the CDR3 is TGTGCCAGCAGCCCTGGATCCCCGGGAGCGAAACAGTTCTTC. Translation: CASSPGSPGAKQFF.

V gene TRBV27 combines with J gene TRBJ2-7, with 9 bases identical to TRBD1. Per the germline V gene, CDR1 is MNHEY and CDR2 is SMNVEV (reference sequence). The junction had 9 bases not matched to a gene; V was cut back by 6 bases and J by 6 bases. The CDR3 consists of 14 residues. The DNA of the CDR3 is TGTGCCAGCAGACCGCGGACAGGGGAAGCCGAGCAGTACTTC. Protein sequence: CASRPRTGEAEQYF.

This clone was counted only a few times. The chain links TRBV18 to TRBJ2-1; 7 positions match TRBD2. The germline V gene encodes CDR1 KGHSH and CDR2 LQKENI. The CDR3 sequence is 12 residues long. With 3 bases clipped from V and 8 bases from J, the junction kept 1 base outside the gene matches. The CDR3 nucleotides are TGTGCCAGCTCACCCCGGGAGGATGAGCAGTTCTTC. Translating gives CASSPREDEQFF.

Written as DNA, the CDR3 is TGTGCCAGCAGCCCTAGTAAGGGGACAGCATCTCTTGGTACTGAAGCTTTCTTT. Its protein is CASSPSKGTASLGTEAFF. The genes are TRBV7-3 and TRBJ1-1; 7 positions agree with TRBD1. The germline gives CDR1 SGHTA, CDR2 FQGTGA. The CDR3 has 18 amino acids. V lost 5 bases to trimming and J lost 5 bases; unmatched junction nucleotides: 20.

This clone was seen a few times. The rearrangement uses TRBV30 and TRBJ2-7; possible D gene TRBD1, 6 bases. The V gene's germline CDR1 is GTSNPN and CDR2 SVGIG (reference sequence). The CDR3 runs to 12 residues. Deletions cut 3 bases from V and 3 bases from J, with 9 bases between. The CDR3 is CAWSKQGYEQYF. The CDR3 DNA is TGTGCCTGGAGCAAACAGGGCTACGAGCAGTACTTC.

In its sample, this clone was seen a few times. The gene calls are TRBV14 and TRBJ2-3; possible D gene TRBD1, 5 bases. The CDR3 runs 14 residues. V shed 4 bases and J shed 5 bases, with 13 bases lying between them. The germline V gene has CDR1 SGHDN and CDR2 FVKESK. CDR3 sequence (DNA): TGTGCCAGCAGCCTCAGGGCGAGTTTAGATACGCAGTATTTT. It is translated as CASSLRASLDTQYF.